The 32 T cell receptor beta chains presented below share a single source sample, sequenced in a study of T cell responses to AZD1222 COVID-19 vaccine. Only in-frame clones appear in the TCRdb table, and some are missing; sequencing was by immunoSEQ multiplex PCR. Of approximately 140,000 clones listed, 91% are singletons. Specimen: peripheral blood, collected 28 days after the second dose of the MenACWY control vaccine. The receptors derive from an adult who received the MenACWY meningococcal vaccine as a control.

J is TRBJ2-7 and V is TRBV28; 7 positions match TRBD1. This CDR3 region has 14 residues. Germline values: CDR1 MDHEN, CDR2 SYDVKM. V lost 8 bases, J lost 2 bases, and 9 bases stayed unmatched. The CDR3 here is CASLRQGSPYEQYF. CDR3 sequence (DNA): TGTGCCAGCCTTAGACAGGGATCTCCCTACGAGCAGTACTTC.

CDR3 sequence reads: CASSLFAETQYF. The CDR3 DNA sequence: TGTGCCAGCAGCTTATTTGCAGAGACCCAGTACTTC. The chain is built from TRBV5-6 and TRBJ2-5; no firm D call. Between the trimmed V and J ends, which lost 2 bases and 4 bases, there was a span of 6 bases. This CDR3 region has 12 residues. Germline V gene sequence: CDR1 SGHDT, CDR2 YYEEEE.

The rearrangement uses TRBV5-1 and TRBJ2-5; D unresolved. V shed 0 bases and J shed 14 bases, with 14 bases lying between them. Germline CDR1 SGHRS, CDR2 YFSETQ. CDR3 length equals 12 residues. The DNA for the CDR3 is TGCGCCAGCAGCTTGGCCGGTGATGCCGGATACTTC. As protein: CASSLAGDAGYF.

This clone was detected once. The chain is built from TRBV7-9 and TRBJ2-5; 12 bases fit TRBD2. The germline gives CDR1 SEHNR, CDR2 FQNEAQ (reference sequence). This CDR3 has 17 residues. V was clipped by 8 bases and J by 4 bases; unmatched bases: 14. The CDR3 loop is CASRDSTGLAGPETQYF. CDR3 DNA: TGTGCCAGCCGGGACAGTACCGGACTAGCGGGGCCAGAGACCCAGTACTTC.

The chain employs TRBV9 and TRBJ2-7, with D tentatively TRBD1 or TRBD2 (5 bases each). Trimming took 0 bases from V and 2 from J, leaving 9 bases between them. Germline V gene sequence: CDR1 SGDLS, CDR2 YYNGEE. This CDR3 comprises 14 residues. The CDR3: CASSVEGDPYEQYF. CDR3 coding DNA: TGTGCCAGCAGCGTAGAAGGGGACCCCTACGAGCAGTACTTC. Together with reference TRBV9 and TRBJ2-7, the CDR3 gives the full variable domain: DSGVTQTPKHLITATGQRVTLRCSPRSGDLSVYWYQQSLDQGLQFLIQYYNGEERAKGNILERFSAQQFPDLHSELNLSSLELGDSALYFCASSVEGDPYEQYFGPGTRLTVT.

The chain combines TRBV4-3 with TRBJ2-2, with D possibly TRBD2 on 6 matching bases. This CDR3 is 18 amino acids long. Germline V lookup: CDR1 LGHNA, CDR2 YSLEER. Trimming removed 2 bases at V and 7 bases at J, with 23 bases between. CDR3 in amino acids: CASSQNRAKGRLGGELFF. The CDR3 region has the DNA TGCGCCAGCAGCCAAAACCGGGCCAAAGGGAGGCTGGGCGGGGAGCTGTTTTTT.

The chain employs TRBV3-1 (or the pseudogene TRBV3-2) and TRBJ2-3, with 7 bases fitting TRBD1. After removal of 1 base from V and 3 bases from J, the junction contained 13 bases not matched to a gene. Germline V lookup: CDR1 LGHDT, CDR2 YNNKEL (reference sequence). The CDR3 runs to 18 residues. The CDR3 sequence: CASSQGAGGGGWTDTQYF. As DNA, the CDR3 is TGTGCCAGCAGCCAAGGGGCAGGGGGTGGAGGATGGACAGATACGCAGTATTTT.

The CDR3 DNA sequence: TGCGCCAGCAGCCTCGGGACTAGCGGGAGACCCGGGGAGCTGTTTTTT. It specifies CASSLGTSGRPGELFF. The J gene is TRBJ2-2, the V gene TRBV5-1, with 14 positions matching TRBD2. This CDR3 has 16 amino acids. V was clipped by 4 bases and J by 6 bases; unmatched bases: 5. Germline lookup yields CDR1 SGHRS and CDR2 YFSETQ.

This chain joins TRBV6-5 and TRBJ1-2; D not resolved. The germline V and J ends were trimmed by 2 bases and 5 bases, with 12 bases remaining between them. The CDR3 sequence is 14 residues long. In germline, CDR1 is MNHEY, CDR2 SVGAGI. CDR3 sequence reads: CASSYESDFYGYTF. In nucleotides, the CDR3 is TGTGCCAGCAGTTACGAGTCAGATTTTTATGGCTACACCTTC.

This sequence joins TRBV5-1 and TRBJ1-1; TRBD1 aligns across 7 bases. The CDR3 contains 14 residues. The trim removed 5 bases at V and 1 base at J, leaving 5 bases unmatched. Germline loops: CDR1 SGHRS, CDR2 YFSETQ. This CDR3 reads CASRSGTANTEAFF. Here the CDR3 DNA reads TGCGCCAGCAGATCCGGGACAGCGAACACTGAAGCTTTCTTT.

V is TRBV29-1 and J is TRBJ2-2; no reliable D call. The V gene lost 5 bases and the J gene lost 0 bases, with 10 bases spanning the gap. Looked up from germline, CDR1 is SQVTM and CDR2 is ANQGSEA. This CDR3 is 14 amino acids long. The CDR3 DNA is TGCAGCGTTCTGGACCCTCCGAACACCGGGGAGCTGTTTTTT. It yields the protein CSVLDPPNTGELFF.

The chain's CDR3 is CASSPGLAGGSPHNYEQYF. The DNA of the CDR3 is TGTGCCAGCAGCCCCGGACTAGCGGGGGGCTCTCCTCATAATTACGAGCAGTACTTC. The rearrangement links TRBV7-6 to TRBJ2-7, with 14 nucleotides matching TRBD2. Trimming at V came to 5 bases and at J to 4 bases, leaving 16 bases not matched to a gene. Germline values: CDR1 SGHVS, CDR2 FNYEAQ. This CDR3 has 19 residues.

The chain carries TRBV4-3 and TRBJ1-1; D is unresolved. This CDR3 spans 14 amino acids. Deletions cut 3 bases from V and 4 bases from J, with 12 bases between. Germline-derived CDR1 and CDR2 are LGHNA and YSLEER. Written as DNA, the CDR3 is TGCGCCAGCAGCCAGAGTACCGGGTTCACTGAAGCTTTCTTT. Translating it yields CASSQSTGFTEAFF.

This clone was detected only once. V and J are TRBV6-5 and TRBJ1-2; 9 nucleotides align to TRBD1. This CDR3 comprises 15 residues. Germline loops: CDR1 MNHEY, CDR2 SVGAGI. The ends lost 6 bases at V and 6 bases at J; junction bases unmatched: 11. The CDR3 protein is CASSQARRDRDGYTF. DNA of the CDR3: TGTGCCAGCAGCCAGGCGAGGCGGGACAGGGATGGCTACACCTTC.

The rearrangement uses TRBV5-1 and TRBJ1-2; D is ambiguous. Trimming left V 0 bases short and J 8 bases short, with 14 bases between. The CDR3 has 14 residues. Germline V gene sequence: CDR1 SGHRS, CDR2 YFSETQ. CDR3 nucleotides: TGCGCCAGCAGCTTGGAGGTGGGTGCACGCGGCTACACCTTC. It specifies CASSLEVGARGYTF.

Only a few counts were recorded for this clone. The chain combines TRBV19 with TRBJ2-2, with 9 bases identical to TRBD2. This CDR3 spans 16 amino acids. Germline CDR1 reads LNHDA; CDR2 reads SQIVND (reference sequence). J was trimmed by 0 bases and V by 6 bases; bases with no gene match: 5. The CDR3, as DNA: TGTGCCAGTAGGCGGACTAGCGACGCGAACACCGGGGAGCTGTTTTTT. This codes for CASRRTSDANTGELFF.

The chain recombines TRBV11-2 with TRBJ2-5; 15 nucleotides align to TRBD2. The CDR3 is made up of 18 amino acids. CDR1 is SGHAT and CDR2 is FQNNGV in the germline V gene. Trimming removed 5 bases from V and 3 bases from J; junction bases left unmatched: 10. CDR3 nucleotides: TGTGCCAGCAGCATCTGGACTAGCGGGAGGGCAGTTGAAGAGACCCAGTACTTC. As protein: CASSIWTSGRAVEETQYF.

The rearrangement links TRBV2 to TRBJ1-5, with D maybe TRBD1 (5 bases). The germline gives CDR1 SNHLY, CDR2 FYNNEI. The CDR3 has 14 residues. V was trimmed by 3 bases and J by 4 bases, leaving 10 bases between them. The CDR3 nucleotides are TGTGCCAGCAGTGAGACAGACGAAAATCAGCCCCAGCATTTT. Its translation: CASSETDENQPQHF.

The chain joins TRBV7-9 to TRBJ2-7; D is perhaps TRBD2 (7 bases). CDR3 size: 16 residues. Trimming stripped 5 bases from V and 3 bases from J, with 20 bases between. Germline V gene sequence: CDR1 SEHNR, CDR2 FQNEAQ (reference sequence). This CDR3 reads CASSGGAGTGNYEQYF. CDR3 nucleotides: TGTGCCAGCAGCGGGGGGGCCGGGACGGGGAACTACGAGCAGTACTTC.

This clone has a single count. This chain uses TRBV7-9 with TRBJ2-1; 13 bases map to TRBD2. CDR1 and CDR2 (germline): SEHNR, FQNEAQ (reference sequence). The CDR3 contains 16 residues. Germline trimming cut 2 bases from V and 6 bases from J; bases unmatched to any gene: 4. The CDR3, as DNA: TGTGCCAGCAGCTTAACTAGCGGGGGGGCGGTCAATGAGCAGTTCTTC. The encoded protein is CASSLTSGGAVNEQFF.

The genes are TRBV15 and TRBJ1-5, with TRBD1 matching over 7 bases. This CDR3 is built from 17 residues. From germline, CDR1 is LNHNV and CDR2 YYDKDF (reference sequence). V lost 1 base, J lost 3 bases, and 9 bases stayed unmatched. CDR3 sequence: CATSRGGQRPNNQPQHF. The CDR3, as DNA: TGTGCCACCAGCAGAGGGGGACAGCGGCCGAACAATCAGCCCCAGCATTTT.

The chain uses TRBV24-1 and TRBJ2-1; D ambiguous. Germline V gene lookup returns CDR1 KGHDR and CDR2 SFDVKD. The CDR3 is made up of 16 amino acids. V was clipped by 4 bases and J by 2 bases, with 14 bases between them. The CDR3 sequence: CATSDPRSSPYNEQFF. The CDR3 bases are TGTGCCACCAGTGACCCTAGGTCCTCCCCCTACAATGAGCAGTTCTTC.

This sequence joins TRBV29-1 and TRBJ2-5; tentatively, D is TRBD1 or TRBD2 (6 bases each). Trimming pared 0 bases from V and 5 bases from J, leaving 28 bases between. The CDR3 loop spans 19 amino acids. Germline CDR1 is SQVTM and CDR2 is ANQGSEA. The DNA of the CDR3 is TGCAGCGTTGAAGATTGGGGGGCGCAAAGGCAACGGGATAGGGAGACCCAGTACTTC. Protein product: CSVEDWGAQRQRDRETQYF.

The chain links TRBV29-1 to TRBJ1-5; TRBD1 matches 7 bases. Germline-derived CDR1 and CDR2 are SQVTM and ANQGSEA. V lost 7 bases and J lost 3; bases outside the gene matches: 12. The CDR3 runs to 15 residues. CDR3 DNA sequence: TGCAGCGCGGAGGCAGGGGGATATGACAATCAGCCCCAGCATTTT. Translating gives CSAEAGGYDNQPQHF.

This rearrangement joins TRBV2 to TRBJ2-7, with D possibly TRBD2 on 6 matching bases. Germline V gives CDR1 SNHLY, CDR2 FYNNEI. This CDR3 spans 15 amino acids. V was pared by 11 bases and J by 2 bases, with 22 bases between. The DNA of the CDR3 is TGTGCCGGGCGGGATGTAGTCGGAGGGCCCTACGAGCAGTACTTC. It is translated as CAGRDVVGGPYEQYF.

The gene calls are TRBV29-1 and TRBJ1-1; tentatively, D is TRBD1 (6 bases). The CDR3 has 13 amino acids. Germline assignment: CDR1 SQVTM and CDR2 ANQGSEA. Trimming removed 6 bases at V and 3 bases at J, with 14 bases between. The chain's CDR3 is CSVRGVGDTEAFF. The DNA for the CDR3 is TGCAGCGTAAGGGGGGTTGGGGACACTGAAGCTTTCTTT. Combining the CDR3 with reference TRBV29-1 and TRBJ1-1 gives the whole variable domain SAVISQKPSRDICQRGTSLTIQCQVDSQVTMMFWYRQQPGQSLTLIATANQGSEATYESGFVIDKFPISRPNLTFSTLTVSNMSPEDSSIYLCSVRGVGDTEAFFGQGTRLTVV.

The V and J genes are TRBV10-3 and TRBJ1-2, with unresolved D. The CDR3 totals 15 residues. Deletions cut 0 bases from V and 3 bases from J, with 11 bases between. Per germline, CDR1 ENHRY and CDR2 SYGVKD. The CDR3 sequence is CAISESGSSYYGYTF. The CDR3 region has the DNA TGTGCCATCAGTGAGTCAGGCAGCTCTTACTATGGCTACACCTTC.

The chain has TRBV10-3 and TRBJ2-2; D unclear. This CDR3 has 14 amino acids. Trimming cost V 4 bases and J 1 base, with 7 bases left between them. Germline loops: CDR1 ENHRY, CDR2 SYGVKD. The CDR3 loop is CAISVDRNTGELFF. CDR3 nucleotides: TGTGCCATCAGTGTGGACCGGAACACCGGGGAGCTGTTTTTT.

This clone was recorded only once. This chain connects TRBV19 to TRBJ2-3, with D unresolved. Deletions cut 3 bases from V and 3 bases from J, with 4 bases between. The germline gives CDR1 LNHDA, CDR2 SQIVND (reference sequence). The CDR3 loop spans 12 amino acids. In DNA form, the CDR3 reads TGTGCCAGTAGTATGATGACAGATACGCAGTATTTT. Its translation is CASSMMTDTQYF.

This clone was picked up a small number of times. The rearrangement links TRBV6-5 to TRBJ1-1; 9 bases line up with TRBD1. Germline CDR1 and CDR2: MNHEY and SVGAGI. CDR3 length: 15 amino acids. V shed 2 bases and J 3 bases; nucleotides not matched to a gene: 4. The CDR3 DNA reads TGTGCCAGCAGTTACCACGACAGGGGGTACACTGAAGCTTTCTTT. Translating gives CASSYHDRGYTEAFF.

The genes are TRBV6-5 and TRBJ2-7; 8 bases map to TRBD1. Germline V gene sequence: CDR1 MNHEY, CDR2 SVGAGI. V gave up 6 bases and J gave up 2 bases; unmatched junction bases: 9. The CDR3 consists of 15 residues. CDR3: CASRTTQDRAYEQYF. CDR3 nucleotide sequence: TGTGCCAGCAGGACCACCCAGGACAGGGCCTACGAGCAGTACTTC.

This rearrangement joins TRBV19 to TRBJ2-6; TRBD1 aligns across 10 bases. The CDR3 length is 15 residues. V lost 9 bases and J lost 2; bases outside the gene matches: 4. Germline-derived CDR1 and CDR2 are LNHDA and SQIVND (reference sequence). In nucleotides, the CDR3 is TGTGCCAGCCGACAGGGGGCAACTGGGGCCAACGTCCTGACTTTC. It codes for CASRQGATGANVLTF.